This is a list of T cell receptor beta chains from one sample in a study of CD8 T cells in Susac syndrome. TCRdb analysed the immunoSEQ multiplex PCR reads with MiXCR anew, one entry per CDR3 protein. The sample shows about 150,000 distinct CDR3 sequences, roughly 94% of them seen only once. Source material: CD8+ T cells from PBMCs. These receptor sequences come from a human donor with multiple sclerosis. The CDR3 runs from the conserved cysteine through the conserved F or W. The D gene is left open where the match is weak. Only part of the rows carry a size: once, few, many, or a class if the clone is expanded.

TRBJ2-5	14	TRBV9	TRBD2	-	TGTGCCAGCAGCGTTAGCGGGGCCCAAGAGACCCAGTACTTC	CASSVSGAQETQYF
TRBJ2-7	13	TRBV13	-	once	TGTGCCAGCAGCTTAGGCGAAGGGTACGAGCAGTACTTC	CASSLGEGYEQYF
TRBJ1-5	13	TRBV2	-	-	TGTGCCAGCAGTGTGTGGATCAATCAGCCCCAGCATTTT	CASSVWINQPQHF
TRBJ2-7	13	TRBV13	-	once	TGTGCCAGCAGCTTTTATCTCGGGGCGGAGCAGTACTTC	CASSFYLGAEQYF
TRBJ2-5	13	TRBV12-5	-	-	TGTGCTAGTGGCGGGACCTCCCCAGAGACCCAGTACTTC	CASGGTSPETQYF
TRBJ2-7	15	TRBV7-9	TRBD1	-	TGTGCCAGCAGCGGACAGGGACCGGTCGGGGGAGAGCAGTACTTC	CASSGQGPVGGEQYF
TRBJ1-5	17	TRBV9	TRBD1	-	TGTGCCAGCAGCGTAGCTAGGGGACAGGGTGCGCAGGACCCCCAGCATTTT	CASSVARGQGAQDPQHF
TRBJ1-2	13	TRBV7-9	-	-	TGTGCCAGCAGCTTAGGGCAGAAATATGGCTACACCTTC	CASSLGQKYGYTF
TRBJ1-2	16	TRBV15	-	-	TGTGCCACCAGCAGAGGTGGGCAGGAATTTCGCTATGGCTACACCTTC	CATSRGGQEFRYGYTF
TRBJ2-1	17	TRBV9	TRBD1	-	TGTGCCAGCAGCGTAGGGAGTCAGGGGGTGACAGGGAATGAGCAGTTCTTC	CASSVGSQGVTGNEQFF
TRBJ2-2	15	TRBV19	TRBD2	once	TGTGCCAGTAGTACCGGACTAGCGGGGGGCGGGGAGCTGTTTTTT	CASSTGLAGGGELFF
TRBJ2-3	15	TRBV9	TRBD2	-	TGTGCCAGCAGCGGTAGCGGGACTGGCACAGATACGCAGTATTTT	CASSGSGTGTDTQYF
TRBJ2-1	15	TRBV4-3	TRBD1	-	TGCGCCAGCAGCCAAGAGTGGACAGGGGGCAATGAGCAGTTCTTC	CASSQEWTGGNEQFF
TRBJ2-2	18	TRBV3-1	TRBD1	-	TGTGCCAGCAGCCAAGAGACCGGGACAGGGAAGGTCACCGGGGAGCTGTTTTTT	CASSQETGTGKVTGELFF
TRBJ2-7	15	TRBV9	TRBD1	-	TGTGCCAGCAGCGGGGACAGGGGGCCCGCCTACGAGCAGTACTTC	CASSGDRGPAYEQYF
TRBJ1-6	10	TRBV23-1	-	-	TGCGCCAGCAGTGGTTCACCCCTCCACTTT	CASSGSPLHF
TRBJ1-2	17	TRBV3-1	-	-	TGTGCCAGCAGCCAAGAGCATAAGTCGGGGGCGATCTATGGCTACACCTTC	CASSQEHKSGAIYGYTF
TRBJ1-5	17	TRBV15	TRBD1	-	TGTGCCACCAGCAGTGGGGACGGACAGGGAGGTAATCAGCCCCAGCATTTT	CATSSGDGQGGNQPQHF
TRBJ1-2	11	TRBV6-4	TRBD1	-	TGTGCCACCCGGACAGGGTATGGCTACACCTTC	CATRTGYGYTF